A single sample is the source of the 25 T cell receptor beta chains below, sequenced in a study of blood T cell repertoires in COVID-19 (dated by TCRdb to 2020 to 2022). The method was the immunoSEQ multiplex PCR assay. Sourced from immuneACCESS, this table was stored by TCRdb with only in-frame sequences that have V and J called. A share of the clones is absent; for the studies checked, an unresolved V gene accounts for under half, and the remainder has no known explanation. Within this sample are 50,000 or so clones, with roughly 89% of them counted one time only. About 27% of the sample goes to the ten largest clones. The source material was peripheral blood. These receptors came from a human donor in a cohort sampled during active COVID-19.

This chain connects TRBV5-1 to TRBJ2-2; D call uncertain. CDR1 and CDR2 (germline): SGHRS, YFSETQ. This CDR3 comprises 15 residues. V lost 0 bases to trimming and J lost 0 bases, with 6 bases between them. CDR3 in amino acids: CASSLGSANTGELFF. CDR3 coding DNA: TGCGCCAGCAGCTTGGGGTCAGCGAACACCGGGGAGCTGTTTTTT.

J is TRBJ2-3 and V is TRBV6-2 or TRBV6-3; 9 bases match TRBD2. The CDR3 extends over 16 amino acids. In germline, CDR1 is MNHEY, CDR2 SVGEGT. V was pared by 6 bases and J by 4 bases, with 11 bases of the junction left unmatched. CDR3 region: CASSQPDSGSSDTQYF. CDR3 bases: TGTGCCAGCAGCCAGCCAGATAGCGGGAGTTCAGATACGCAGTATTTT.

The chain has TRBV15 and TRBJ2-2, with a possible D match to TRBD2 (5 bases). The CDR3 is 15 residues long. Germline loops: CDR1 LNHNV, CDR2 YYDKDF (reference sequence). Trimming took 0 bases from V and 4 from J, leaving 9 bases between them. The chain's CDR3 is CATSRDPEGTGELFF. The DNA of the CDR3 is TGTGCCACCAGCAGAGATCCAGAGGGCACCGGGGAGCTGTTTTTT. Using reference TRBV15 and TRBJ2-2 for the parts outside the CDR3, the full variable domain is DAMVIQNPRYQVTQFGKPVTLSCSQTLNHNVMYWYQQKSSQAPKLLFHYYDKDFNNEADTPDNFQSRRPNTSFCFLDIRSPGLGDTAMYLCATSRDPEGTGELFFGEGSRLTVL.

This clone was found once. CDR3 sequence reads: CASSKVGETQYF. The CDR3 DNA sequence: TGCGCCAGCAGCAAAGTCGGGGAGACCCAGTACTTC. This chain links TRBV5-1 with TRBJ2-5; no clear D. This CDR3 is built from 12 residues. The ends were cut back, 4 bases at V and 5 bases at J, with 9 bases in the middle. Germline-derived CDR1 and CDR2 are SGHRS and YFSETQ.

This chain connects TRBV9 to TRBJ1-4, with D tentatively TRBD1 (5 bases). This CDR3 region has 14 residues. Trimming pared 4 bases from V and 4 bases from J, leaving 11 bases between. The germline gives CDR1 SGDLS, CDR2 YYNGEE. CDR3 amino acids: CASSTTVINEKLFF. CDR3 DNA sequence: TGTGCCAGCAGCACGACAGTAATTAATGAAAAACTGTTTTTT. Full variable domain (rest looked up from reference TRBV9 and TRBJ1-4): DSGVTQTPKHLITATGQRVTLRCSPRSGDLSVYWYQQSLDQGLQFLIQYYNGEERAKGNILERFSAQQFPDLHSELNLSSLELGDSALYFCASSTTVINEKLFFGSGTQLSVL.

The rearrangement uses TRBV29-1 and TRBJ2-2, with D possibly matching TRBD2 (7 bases). The CDR3 is 15 residues long. Germline V gene data show CDR1 as SQVTM and CDR2 as ANQGSEA. Trimming pared 6 bases from V and 0 bases from J, leaving 14 bases between. The DNA for the CDR3 is TGCAGCGTCCGGGGGGCGGCCTCGAACACCGGGGAGCTGTTTTTT. Translating it yields CSVRGAASNTGELFF.

The rearrangement uses TRBV18 and TRBJ1-6; 7 nucleotides line up with TRBD1. V trimming: 6 bases; J trimming: 3 bases; junction bases outside the gene matches: 2. There are 14 residues in the CDR3. Germline assignment: CDR1 KGHSH and CDR2 LQKENI. For the CDR3, the DNA is TGTGCCAGCTCGCGGGACAGCTATAATTCACCCCTCCACTTT. Encoded protein: CASSRDSYNSPLHF.

The rearrangement links TRBV5-1 to TRBJ2-3; the match to TRBD1 covers 8 bases. J was trimmed by 11 bases and V by 4 bases; bases with no gene match: 12. Germline V gene sequence: CDR1 SGHRS, CDR2 YFSETQ. This CDR3 is built from 14 residues. This CDR3 reads CASSVQGAPEGQYF. The CDR3 region has the DNA TGCGCCAGCAGCGTCCAGGGGGCACCAGAAGGGCAGTATTTT.

The chain links TRBV6-5 to TRBJ2-3, with D possibly TRBD2 on 5 matching bases. Germline V gives CDR1 MNHEY, CDR2 SVGAGI. This CDR3 has 14 residues. V was pared by 5 bases and J by 0 bases, with 9 bases between. CDR3 sequence reads: CASSRRTSTDTQYF. CDR3 DNA sequence: TGTGCCAGCAGTCGCCGGACTAGCACAGATACGCAGTATTTT.

V and J are TRBV2 and TRBJ1-2, with TRBD1 matching over 10 bases. The CDR3 has 13 residues. Germline CDR1 and CDR2: SNHLY and FYNNEI. J was trimmed by 6 bases and V by 6 bases; bases with no gene match: 4. For the CDR3, the DNA is TGTGCCAGCAGGGGGGACAGGGGTCATGGCTACACCTTC. Translated: CASRGDRGHGYTF. The variable domain in full, completed from reference TRBV2 and TRBJ1-2, reads EPEVTQTPSHQVTQMGQEVILRCVPISNHLYFYWYRQILGQKVEFLVSFYNNEISEKSEIFDDQFSVERPDGSNFTLKIRSTKLEDSAMYFCASRGDRGHGYTFGSGTRLTVV.

The chain is built from TRBV7-3 and TRBJ2-3, with D unresolved. V lost 4 bases, J lost 8 bases, and 16 bases lay in between. CDR3 length equals 14 residues. Germline V gives CDR1 SGHTA, CDR2 FQGTGA. CDR3 amino acids: CASSSSLYGATQYF. CDR3 DNA sequence: TGTGCCAGCAGCTCCTCCCTCTATGGTGCTACGCAGTATTTT.

Written as DNA, the CDR3 is TGCAGCGCCCTATCTGCCTTCTCCTACGAGCAGTACGTC. The encoded protein is CSALSAFSYEQYV. The rearrangement links TRBV29-1 to TRBJ2-7, with D unresolved. This CDR3 has 13 residues. Deletions cut 7 bases from V and 0 bases from J, with 13 bases between. CDR1 and CDR2 (germline): SQVTM, ANQGSEA.

The chain links TRBV3-1 (or the pseudogene TRBV3-2) to TRBJ1-5, with D perhaps matching TRBD1 (6 bases). V was cut by 4 bases and J by 7 bases, with 14 bases left in between. This CDR3 comprises 14 residues. CDR1 and CDR2 from the germline V gene are LGHDT and YNNKEL (reference sequence). The CDR3 is CASSPRGGSQPQHF. The CDR3 DNA is TGTGCCAGCAGCCCCCGGGGGGGCAGCCAGCCCCAGCATTTT.

V and J are TRBV5-1 and TRBJ1-4; D may be TRBD1 (6 bases). The V gene lost 2 bases and the J gene lost 3 bases, with 8 bases spanning the gap. The V gene's germline CDR1 is SGHRS and CDR2 YFSETQ. CDR3 length: 14 amino acids. The CDR3 sequence is CASSFSGANEKLFF. CDR3 bases: TGCGCCAGCAGCTTTTCAGGGGCTAATGAAAAACTGTTTTTT.

This chain uses TRBV19 with TRBJ1-3; TRBD1 aligns across 7 bases. The CDR3 loop spans 14 amino acids. Trimming removed 5 bases from V and 0 bases from J; junction bases left unmatched: 1. Germline CDR1 and CDR2: LNHDA and SQIVND (reference sequence). CDR3 sequence reads: CASSSGGSGNTIYF. The DNA for the CDR3 is TGTGCCAGTAGTTCAGGGGGCTCTGGAAACACCATATATTTT.

The DNA for the CDR3 is TGTGCCAGCAGTTTAGCGAGAGGTGGCTACACCTTC. The encoded protein is CASSLARGGYTF. V usage is TRBV12-3 or TRBV12-4 and J usage is TRBJ1-2; D is ambiguous. V gave up 0 bases and J gave up 7 bases, with 6 bases separating them. This CDR3 is 12 amino acids long.

The V gene is TRBV29-1, the J gene TRBJ1-2; 7 nucleotides agree with TRBD1. The V gene's germline CDR1 is SQVTM and CDR2 ANQGSEA. Unmatched junction bases numbered 7, after V lost 5 bases and J lost 4 bases. This CDR3 is 13 amino acids long. As DNA, the CDR3 is TGCAGCGTTCAAGTGGGACAGTCCTATGGCTACACCTTC. This encodes CSVQVGQSYGYTF.

DNA for the CDR3: TGTGCCAGCAGTTACGGGAGGGAGACCCAGTACTTC. Encoded protein: CASSYGRETQYF. V is TRBV12-3 or TRBV12-4 and J is TRBJ2-5, with TRBD2 matching over 7 bases. V shed 4 bases and J 5 bases; nucleotides not matched to a gene: 1. The CDR3 is 12 residues long.

The V and J genes are TRBV6-5 and TRBJ1-2, with 11 bases fitting TRBD1. The germline CDR1 and CDR2 sequences are MNHEY and SVGAGI. CDR3 length: 14 amino acids. Unmatched junction bases numbered 4, after V lost 8 bases and J lost 2 bases. CDR3 coding DNA: TGTGCCAGCTCGAGGACAGGGGGCAACTATGGCTACACCTTC. Translating it yields CASSRTGGNYGYTF.

The rearrangement uses TRBV5-8 and TRBJ2-7, with D possibly being TRBD1 (6 bases). V lost 3 bases to trimming and J lost 9 bases, with 10 bases between them. This CDR3 comprises 11 residues. Looked up from germline, CDR1 is SGHTS and CDR2 is YDEGEE. The CDR3 DNA sequence: TGTGCCAGCAGCTGGAGAGGGGGGCAGTACTTC. Protein product: CASSWRGGQYF. Full variable domain (missing parts from reference TRBV5-8 and TRBJ2-7): EAGVTQSPTHLIKTRGQQATLRCSPISGHTSVYWYQQALGLGLQFLLWYDEGEERNRGNFPPRFSGRQFPNYSSELNVNALELEDSALYLCASSWRGGQYFGPGTRLTVT.

This clone is a singleton in its sample. The V gene is TRBV24-1, the J gene TRBJ2-3, with TRBD2 identical over 7 bases. The CDR3 runs 14 residues. The ends lost 5 bases at V and 7 bases at J; junction bases unmatched: 8. Germline V gives CDR1 KGHDR, CDR2 SFDVKD. The CDR3 is CATSAEGTTNTQYF. In nucleotides, the CDR3 is TGTGCCACCAGTGCGGAGGGGACTACAAATACGCAGTATTTT.

V usage is TRBV30 and J usage is TRBJ1-5; TRBD1 might be the D (5 bases). Per the germline V gene, CDR1 is GTSNPN and CDR2 is SVGIG (reference sequence). Trimming removed 3 bases from V and 0 bases from J, with 24 bases in between. The CDR3 totals 19 residues. The CDR3 bases are TGTGCCTGGAGGTTAAAAACCGGAGGGGTCCACGTTAGCAATCAGCCCCAGCATTTT. It codes for CAWRLKTGGVHVSNQPQHF.

The chain combines TRBV5-4 with TRBJ2-1, with 9 bases lining up with TRBD2. This CDR3 spans 15 amino acids. J lost 6 bases, V lost 0 bases, and 4 bases had no gene match. Germline V gives CDR1 SGHNT, CDR2 YYREEE (reference sequence). The CDR3 DNA sequence: TGTGCCAGCAGCTTGGGTAGCGGGAGTCCCAATGAGCAGTTCTTC. Encoded protein: CASSLGSGSPNEQFF. The full variable domain, rest sourced from reference TRBV5-4 and TRBJ2-1, is ETGVTQSPTHLIKTRGQQVTLRCSSQSGHNTVSWYQQALGQGPQFIFQYYREEENGRGNFPPRFSGLQFPNYSSELNVNALELDDSALYLCASSLGSGSPNEQFFGPGTRLTVL.

The chain employs TRBV5-6 and TRBJ1-6, with D hard to call. The V gene's germline CDR1 is SGHDT and CDR2 YYEEEE. The CDR3 has 15 residues. V lost 0 bases, J lost 7 bases, and 11 bases lay in between. The CDR3 DNA reads as TGTGCCAGCAGCTTGGTTTCACAGCTGAATTCACCCCTCCACTTT. Translating it yields CASSLVSQLNSPLHF.

The chain joins TRBV19 to TRBJ2-1; D gene ambiguous. Germline V CDR1 and CDR2: LNHDA, SQIVND (reference sequence). V lost 3 bases and J 5 bases, leaving 11 bases between the germline ends. The CDR3 runs to 14 residues. The CDR3 spells CASSIRITNNEQFF. The CDR3 DNA reads as TGTGCCAGTAGTATTCGTATAACTAACAATGAGCAGTTCTTC.